A selection of T cell receptor beta chains follows, all from one sample in a study of T cell changes during pregnancy in multiple sclerosis. Assay: immunoSEQ multiplex PCR; the TCRdb copy retains only in-frame clones and omits some. This sample carries roughly 69,000 clones, more than 85% of them seen once, and the ten largest clones take around 0.27%. This sample comprised CD4+ T cells from peripheral blood mononuclear cells, obtained in the third trimester of pregnancy. These receptors were collected from a female donor in good health, enrolled as a control in a pregnancy study. Each CDR3 is given with its conserved first and last residue. A D gene is named only where the DNA matches it firmly. The listing skips clone size in some rows; elsewhere it reads once, few, many or a size class.

clone_size: once; v_call: TRBV4-3; d_call: -; j_call: TRBJ1-4; cdr3_nt: TGCGCCAGCAGCCCTTTGGCGACAAGTAATGAAAAACTGTTTTTT; cdr3_aa: CASSPLATSNEKLFF
clone_size: -; v_call: TRBV6-6; d_call: -; j_call: TRBJ2-1; cdr3_nt: TGTGCCAGCAGTCATACGGGGACCTACAATGAGCAGTTCTTC; cdr3_aa: CASSHTGTYNEQFF
clone_size: once; v_call: TRBV27; d_call: -; j_call: TRBJ2-3; cdr3_nt: TGTGCCAGCAGTTTATCGATAAGGTCGGGTTATACGCAGTATTTT; cdr3_aa: CASSLSIRSGYTQYF
clone_size: -; v_call: TRBV15; d_call: -; j_call: TRBJ1-2; cdr3_nt: TGTGCCACCAGCAGAGATTATACGGGTTTACACTATGGCTACACCTTC; cdr3_aa: CATSRDYTGLHYGYTF
clone_size: once; v_call: TRBV5-8; d_call: TRBD1; j_call: TRBJ1-4; cdr3_nt: TGTGCCAGCAGTCCAGGGACAGGGTGGCATGAAAAACTGTTTTTT; cdr3_aa: CASSPGTGWHEKLFF
clone_size: once; v_call: TRBV7-2; d_call: TRBD2; j_call: TRBJ2-3; cdr3_nt: TGTGCCAGCAGCTTAGCGGTATCGGGAGGATCTGGCCGTGCTTCTAGCACAGATACGCAGTATTTT; cdr3_aa: CASSLAVSGGSGRASSTDTQYF
clone_size: -; v_call: TRBV9; d_call: TRBD1; j_call: TRBJ1-2; cdr3_nt: TGTGCCAGCAGCGTAGCTAGGACAGGGGGCGAATATGGCTACACCTTC; cdr3_aa: CASSVARTGGEYGYTF
clone_size: -; v_call: TRBV18; d_call: TRBD1; j_call: TRBJ1-3; cdr3_nt: TGTGCCAGCTCAACCGGACAGGGGAACACCATATATTTT; cdr3_aa: CASSTGQGNTIYF
clone_size: -; v_call: TRBV4-3; d_call: -; j_call: TRBJ1-1; cdr3_nt: TGCGCCAGCAGCCAAGGGCGACAGACGAACACTGAAGCTTTCTTT; cdr3_aa: CASSQGRQTNTEAFF
clone_size: -; v_call: TRBV7-2; d_call: -; j_call: TRBJ2-7; cdr3_nt: TGTGCCAGCAGCCTTCAGGGGACCACCTACGAGCAGTACTTC; cdr3_aa: CASSLQGTTYEQYF
clone_size: -; v_call: TRBV30; d_call: -; j_call: TRBJ1-2; cdr3_nt: TGTGCCTGGACTGTTAGTGGCTATGGCTACACCTTC; cdr3_aa: CAWTVSGYGYTF
clone_size: few; v_call: TRBV5-1; d_call: -; j_call: TRBJ1-2; cdr3_nt: TGCGCCAGCAGCCCCGGTAACTCTCTTTCAAGTGTTGGCTACACCTTC; cdr3_aa: CASSPGNSLSSVGYTF
clone_size: -; v_call: TRBV18; d_call: TRBD1; j_call: TRBJ1-2; cdr3_nt: TGTGCCAGCTCACCCGGGACAGGGTCTAACTATGGCTACACCTTC; cdr3_aa: CASSPGTGSNYGYTF
clone_size: -; v_call: TRBV7-8; d_call: TRBD2; j_call: TRBJ2-3; cdr3_nt: TGTGCCAGCAGCTCTTTAGCGGGGCGCGCAGATACGCAGTATTTT; cdr3_aa: CASSSLAGRADTQYF
clone_size: -; v_call: TRBV5-4; d_call: TRBD2; j_call: TRBJ2-3; cdr3_nt: TGTGCCAGCAGTTTAGGACTAGCGGGGGGCACAGATACGCAGTATTTT; cdr3_aa: CASSLGLAGGTDTQYF
clone_size: -; v_call: TRBV18; d_call: -; j_call: TRBJ1-4; cdr3_nt: TGTGCCAGCTCACAGGGGCGGTTGGGTGAAAAACTGTTTTTT; cdr3_aa: CASSQGRLGEKLFF
clone_size: -; v_call: TRBV30; d_call: -; j_call: TRBJ1-1; cdr3_nt: TGTGCCTGGAGTTATCACATGAACACTGAAGCTTTCTTT; cdr3_aa: CAWSYHMNTEAFF
clone_size: -; v_call: TRBV7-9; d_call: -; j_call: TRBJ1-2; cdr3_nt: TGTGCCAGCAGCCGGACAGACTACTATGGCTACACCTTC; cdr3_aa: CASSRTDYYGYTF
clone_size: -; v_call: TRBV7-2; d_call: -; j_call: TRBJ2-2; cdr3_nt: TGTGCCAGCAGCTTAGTAGCGGTTAACACCGGGGAGCTGTTTTTT; cdr3_aa: CASSLVAVNTGELFF
clone_size: -; v_call: TRBV19; d_call: TRBD2; j_call: TRBJ2-2; cdr3_nt: TGTGCCAGTAGTCTAGGGACTAGCGGGATGAACACCGGGGAGCTGTTTTTT; cdr3_aa: CASSLGTSGMNTGELFF
clone_size: -; v_call: TRBV5-1; d_call: TRBD2; j_call: TRBJ2-3; cdr3_nt: TGCGCCAGCAGCACCCAGCGGGGGGGAAGCACAGATACGCAGTATTTT; cdr3_aa: CASSTQRGGSTDTQYF
clone_size: -; v_call: TRBV5-4; d_call: -; j_call: TRBJ1-1; cdr3_nt: TGTGCCAGCAGCCCGGCGGGGGGCAGGGTGGGCACTGAAGCTTTCTTT; cdr3_aa: CASSPAGGRVGTEAFF
clone_size: -; v_call: TRBV7-2; d_call: TRBD1; j_call: TRBJ1-4; cdr3_nt: TGTGCCAGCAGCCCTCGACAGGGGAATGAAAAACTGTTTTTT; cdr3_aa: CASSPRQGNEKLFF
clone_size: -; v_call: TRBV19; d_call: -; j_call: TRBJ1-4; cdr3_nt: TGTGCCAGTAGTCTAGACAGGACTAATGAAAAACTGTTTTTT; cdr3_aa: CASSLDRTNEKLFF
clone_size: -; v_call: TRBV7-2; d_call: -; j_call: TRBJ1-3; cdr3_nt: TGTGCCAGCAGCTTAGCGGGGCCAAAACGCGGAAACACCATATATTTT; cdr3_aa: CASSLAGPKRGNTIYF
clone_size: -; v_call: TRBV7-9; d_call: -; j_call: TRBJ2-3; cdr3_nt: TGTGCCAGCAGCTTACAGGGCTCTAGCACAGATACGCAGTATTTT; cdr3_aa: CASSLQGSSTDTQYF
clone_size: once; v_call: TRBV18; d_call: -; j_call: TRBJ1-2; cdr3_nt: TGTGCCAGCTCACCACCGACAGCCCAGCTCTATGGCTACACCTTC; cdr3_aa: CASSPPTAQLYGYTF
clone_size: -; v_call: TRBV5-8; d_call: -; j_call: TRBJ1-3; cdr3_nt: TGTGCCAGCAGCTTGGCCAAGACTGCTGGAAACACCATATATTTT; cdr3_aa: CASSLAKTAGNTIYF
clone_size: once; v_call: TRBV18; d_call: -; j_call: TRBJ1-1; cdr3_nt: TGTGCCAGCTCACCTCAGGTCGCAGGCTTGAACACTGAAGCTTTCTTT; cdr3_aa: CASSPQVAGLNTEAFF
clone_size: -; v_call: TRBV5-6; d_call: -; j_call: TRBJ2-3; cdr3_nt: TGTGCCAGCAGCGGAGTAACGCCTAGCACAGATACGCAGTATTTT; cdr3_aa: CASSGVTPSTDTQYF
clone_size: -; v_call: TRBV6-5; d_call: TRBD1; j_call: TRBJ1-1; cdr3_nt: TGTGCCAGCAGAGACAGGGGGCTGAGGAACACTGAAGCTTTCTTT; cdr3_aa: CASRDRGLRNTEAFF
clone_size: -; v_call: TRBV11-3; d_call: -; j_call: TRBJ1-2; cdr3_nt: TGTGCCAGCAGCTCTCACAGGGACCAAGGCTACACCTTC; cdr3_aa: CASSSHRDQGYTF
clone_size: -; v_call: TRBV4-2; d_call: TRBD1; j_call: TRBJ2-7; cdr3_nt: TGTGCCAGCAGCCCCGCCGGGACAGGAGTGGTCCACGAGCAGTACTTC; cdr3_aa: CASSPAGTGVVHEQYF
clone_size: -; v_call: TRBV4-3; d_call: -; j_call: TRBJ2-5; cdr3_nt: TGCGCCAGCAGCCAAGGCCCCGCCGGGATGGTGGAGACCCAGTACTTC; cdr3_aa: CASSQGPAGMVETQYF
clone_size: -; v_call: TRBV6-1; d_call: -; j_call: TRBJ1-3; cdr3_nt: TGTGCCAGCAGTGACCGGGGAGCTGGAAACACCATATATTTT; cdr3_aa: CASSDRGAGNTIYF
clone_size: -; v_call: TRBV19; d_call: -; j_call: TRBJ1-2; cdr3_nt: TGTGCCAGTAGTATAGATCGGGAGTATGGCTACACCTTC; cdr3_aa: CASSIDREYGYTF
clone_size: -; v_call: TRBV6-5; d_call: TRBD1; j_call: TRBJ1-2; cdr3_nt: TGTGCCAGCAGGGACGACAGGGAAAACTATGGCTACACCTTC; cdr3_aa: CASRDDRENYGYTF
clone_size: -; v_call: TRBV4-3; d_call: TRBD1; j_call: TRBJ1-4; cdr3_nt: TGCGCCAGCAGCCCGGCTAGGACAGGGGTCTGGACTAATGAAAAACTGTTTTTT; cdr3_aa: CASSPARTGVWTNEKLFF
clone_size: -; v_call: TRBV11-3; d_call: -; j_call: TRBJ1-6; cdr3_nt: TGTGCCAGCGGAGGACAGCCTAATTCACCCCTCCACTTT; cdr3_aa: CASGGQPNSPLHF
clone_size: -; v_call: TRBV7-9; d_call: TRBD1; j_call: TRBJ1-1; cdr3_nt: TGTGCCAGCAGCGTAAACAGGGGTGAAGCTTTCTTT; cdr3_aa: CASSVNRGEAFF
clone_size: -; v_call: TRBV7-9; d_call: -; j_call: TRBJ1-1; cdr3_nt: TGTGCCAGCAGCTCTACCACTGAAGCTTTCTTT; cdr3_aa: CASSSTTEAFF
clone_size: -; v_call: TRBV6-5; d_call: -; j_call: TRBJ1-1; cdr3_nt: TGTGCCAGCAGCCCGACCTACAGGATGAACACTGAAGCTTTCTTT; cdr3_aa: CASSPTYRMNTEAFF
clone_size: -; v_call: TRBV12-5; d_call: -; j_call: TRBJ2-5; cdr3_nt: TGTGCTAGTGGTTTGTCGGCTAGTCGGACCCAGTACTTC; cdr3_aa: CASGLSASRTQYF